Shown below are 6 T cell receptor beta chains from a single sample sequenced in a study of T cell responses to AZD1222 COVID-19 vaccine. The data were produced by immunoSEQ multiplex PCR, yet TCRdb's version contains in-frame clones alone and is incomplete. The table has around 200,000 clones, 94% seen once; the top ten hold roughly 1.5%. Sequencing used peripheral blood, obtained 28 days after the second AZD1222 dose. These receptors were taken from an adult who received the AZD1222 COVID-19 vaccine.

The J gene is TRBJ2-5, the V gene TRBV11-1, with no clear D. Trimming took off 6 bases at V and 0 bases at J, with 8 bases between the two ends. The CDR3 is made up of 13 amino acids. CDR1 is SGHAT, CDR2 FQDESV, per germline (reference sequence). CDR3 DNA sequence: TGTGCCAGCAGAGGAGAGTACCAAGAGACCCAGTACTTC. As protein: CASRGEYQETQYF. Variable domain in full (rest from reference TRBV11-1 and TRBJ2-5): EAEVAQSPRYKITEKSQAVAFWCDPISGHATLYWYRQILGQGPELLVQFQDESVVDDSQLPKDRFSAERLKGVDSTLKIQPAELGDSAMYLCASRGEYQETQYFGPGTRLLVL.

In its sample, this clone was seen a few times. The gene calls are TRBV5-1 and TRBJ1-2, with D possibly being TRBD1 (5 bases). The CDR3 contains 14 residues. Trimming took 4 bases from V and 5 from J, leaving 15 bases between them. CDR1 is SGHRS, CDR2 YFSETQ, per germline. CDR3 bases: TGCGCCAGCAGCCTTACAGGTTGGACTTATGGCTACACCTTC. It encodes CASSLTGWTYGYTF.

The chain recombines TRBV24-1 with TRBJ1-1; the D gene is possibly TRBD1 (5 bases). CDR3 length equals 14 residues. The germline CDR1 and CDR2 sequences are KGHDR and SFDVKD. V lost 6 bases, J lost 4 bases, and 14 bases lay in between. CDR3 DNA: TGTGCCACCAGTCCTCGCGGGGGAGGCACTGAAGCTTTCTTT. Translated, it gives CATSPRGGGTEAFF.

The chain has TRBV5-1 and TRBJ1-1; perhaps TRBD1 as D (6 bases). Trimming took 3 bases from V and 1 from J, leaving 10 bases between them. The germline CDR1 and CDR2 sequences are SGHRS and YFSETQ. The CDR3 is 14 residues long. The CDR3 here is CASSSGTQNTEAFF. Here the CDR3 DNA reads TGCGCCAGCAGCTCTGGGACACAGAACACTGAAGCTTTCTTT. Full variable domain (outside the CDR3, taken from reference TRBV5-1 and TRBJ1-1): KAGVTQTPRYLIKTRGQQVTLSCSPISGHRSVSWYQQTPGQGLQFLFEYFSETQRNKGNFPGRFSGRQFSNSRSEMNVSTLELGDSALYLCASSSGTQNTEAFFGQGTRLTVV.

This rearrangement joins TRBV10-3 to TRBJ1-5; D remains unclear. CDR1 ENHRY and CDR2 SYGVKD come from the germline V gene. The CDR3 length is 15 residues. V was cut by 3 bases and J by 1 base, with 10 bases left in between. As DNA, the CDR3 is TGTGCCATCAGTGACAGGATCCGGAGCAATCAGCCCCAGCATTTT. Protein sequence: CAISDRIRSNQPQHF.

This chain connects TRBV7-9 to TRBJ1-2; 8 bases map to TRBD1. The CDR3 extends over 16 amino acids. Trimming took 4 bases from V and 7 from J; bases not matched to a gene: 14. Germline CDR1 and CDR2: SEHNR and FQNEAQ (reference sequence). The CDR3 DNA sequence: TGTGCCAGCAGCTCCTTCCCGACAGGGGAAGGGAGTGGCTACACCTTC. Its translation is CASSSFPTGEGSGYTF.